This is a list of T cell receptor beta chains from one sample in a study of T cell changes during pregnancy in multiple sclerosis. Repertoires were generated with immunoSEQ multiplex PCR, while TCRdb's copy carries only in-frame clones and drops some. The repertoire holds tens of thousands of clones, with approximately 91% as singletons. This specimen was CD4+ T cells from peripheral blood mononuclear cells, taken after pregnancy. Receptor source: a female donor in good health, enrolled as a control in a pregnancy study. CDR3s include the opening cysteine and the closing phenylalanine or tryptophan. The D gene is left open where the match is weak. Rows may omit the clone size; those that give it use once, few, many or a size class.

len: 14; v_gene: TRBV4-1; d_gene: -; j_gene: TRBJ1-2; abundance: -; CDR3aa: CASSQARGNYGYTF; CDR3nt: TGCGCCAGCAGCCAAGCCCGGGGAAACTATGGCTACACCTTC
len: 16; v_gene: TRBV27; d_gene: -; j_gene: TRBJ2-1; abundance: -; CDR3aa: CASLPGGQGAYNEQFF; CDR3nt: TGTGCCAGCCTCCCGGGGGGGCAGGGGGCCTACAATGAGCAGTTCTTC
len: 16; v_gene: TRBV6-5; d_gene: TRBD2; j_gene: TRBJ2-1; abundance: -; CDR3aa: CASIHSGTSGYNEQFF; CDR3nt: TGTGCCAGCATTCACTCCGGGACTAGCGGCTACAATGAGCAGTTCTTC
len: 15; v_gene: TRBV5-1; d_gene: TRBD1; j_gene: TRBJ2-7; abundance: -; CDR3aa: CASTPGTGGIYEQYF; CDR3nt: TGCGCCAGCACCCCTGGGACAGGGGGTATCTACGAGCAGTACTTC
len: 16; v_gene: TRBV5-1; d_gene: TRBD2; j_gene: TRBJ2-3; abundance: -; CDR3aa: CASSSGLAGPPNTQYF; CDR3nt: TGCGCCAGCAGCTCGGGACTAGCGGGGCCCCCTAATACGCAGTATTTT
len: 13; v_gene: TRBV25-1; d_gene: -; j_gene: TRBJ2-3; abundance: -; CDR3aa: CASSEPHIDTQYF; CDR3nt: TGTGCCAGCAGTGAACCCCACATAGATACGCAGTATTTT
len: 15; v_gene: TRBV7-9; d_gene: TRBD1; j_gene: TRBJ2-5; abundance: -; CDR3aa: CASSLVLDRQETQYF; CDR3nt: TGTGCCAGCAGCTTAGTACTGGACAGGCAAGAGACCCAGTACTTC
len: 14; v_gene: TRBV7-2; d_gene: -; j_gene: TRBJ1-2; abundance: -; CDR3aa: CASSLDTLSGGYTF; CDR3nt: TGTGCCAGCAGCTTAGACACTTTGTCGGGGGGCTACACCTTC
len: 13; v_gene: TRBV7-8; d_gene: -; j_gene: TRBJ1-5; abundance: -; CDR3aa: CASSLGSSKPQHF; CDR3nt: TGTGCCAGCAGCTTAGGCAGTTCGAAGCCCCAGCATTTT
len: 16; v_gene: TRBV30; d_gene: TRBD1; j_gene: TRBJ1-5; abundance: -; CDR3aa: CAWSIVQGATEQPQHF; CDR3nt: TGTGCCTGGAGTATTGTACAGGGGGCGACGGAGCAGCCCCAGCATTTT
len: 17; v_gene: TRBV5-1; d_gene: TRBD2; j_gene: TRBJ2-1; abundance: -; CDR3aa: CASSSGLAGAIGDEQFF; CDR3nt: TGCGCCAGCAGCTCCGGACTAGCGGGGGCCATCGGGGATGAGCAGTTCTTC
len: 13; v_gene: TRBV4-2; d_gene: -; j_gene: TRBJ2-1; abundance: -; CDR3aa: CASSQELENEQFF; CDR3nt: TGTGCCAGCAGCCAAGAACTAGAAAATGAGCAGTTCTTC
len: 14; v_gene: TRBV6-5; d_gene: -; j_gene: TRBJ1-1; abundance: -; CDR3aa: CASSYHQGNTEAFF; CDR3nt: TGTGCCAGCAGTTATCATCAGGGGAACACTGAAGCTTTCTTT
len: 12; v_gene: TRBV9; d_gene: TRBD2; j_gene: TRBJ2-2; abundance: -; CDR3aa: CASSARAGILFF; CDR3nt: TGTGCCAGCAGCGCCCGAGCGGGAATTCTGTTTTTT
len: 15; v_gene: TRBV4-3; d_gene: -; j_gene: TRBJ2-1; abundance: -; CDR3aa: CASSQEGRSGNEQFF; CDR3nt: TGCGCCAGCAGCCAAGAGGGGAGATCCGGCAATGAGCAGTTCTTC
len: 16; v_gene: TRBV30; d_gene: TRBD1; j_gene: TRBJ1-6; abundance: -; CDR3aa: CAWTRDSRSYNSPLHF; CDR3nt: TGTGCCTGGACCCGGGACAGTAGGTCCTATAATTCACCCCTCCACTTT
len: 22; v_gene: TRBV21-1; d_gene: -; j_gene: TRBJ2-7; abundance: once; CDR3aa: CASSKWETGGTVAGSSAYEQYF; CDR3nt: TGTGCCAGCAGCAAATGGGAGACAGGGGGGACGGTAGCGGGGAGTTCAGCCTACGAGCAGTACTTC
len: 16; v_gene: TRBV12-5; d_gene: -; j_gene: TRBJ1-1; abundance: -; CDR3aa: CASGLTTGTRATEAFF; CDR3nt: TGTGCTAGTGGTTTGACCACCGGGACTAGGGCCACTGAAGCTTTCTTT
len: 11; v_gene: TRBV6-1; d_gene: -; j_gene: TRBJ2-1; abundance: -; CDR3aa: CASSPRDEQFF; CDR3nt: TGTGCCAGCAGTCCCCGGGATGAGCAGTTCTTC
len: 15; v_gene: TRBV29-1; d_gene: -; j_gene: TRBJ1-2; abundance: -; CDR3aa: CSVEGLRGLVYGYTF; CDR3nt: TGCAGCGTTGAAGGGTTACGGGGACTCGTCTATGGCTACACCTTC
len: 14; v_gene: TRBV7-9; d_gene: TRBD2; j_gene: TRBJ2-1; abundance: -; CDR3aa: CASKSGRSYNEQFF; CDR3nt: TGTGCCAGCAAGAGCGGGAGGTCCTACAATGAGCAGTTCTTC
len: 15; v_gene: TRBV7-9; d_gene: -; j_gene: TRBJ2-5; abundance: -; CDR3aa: CASSPTQTGQETQYF; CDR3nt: TGTGCCAGCAGCCCCACACAGACAGGACAAGAGACCCAGTACTTC
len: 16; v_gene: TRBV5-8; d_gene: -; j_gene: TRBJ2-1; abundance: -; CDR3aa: CASSLAAPGPYNEQFF; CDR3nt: TGTGCCAGCAGCTTGGCCGCGCCAGGCCCCTACAATGAGCAGTTCTTC
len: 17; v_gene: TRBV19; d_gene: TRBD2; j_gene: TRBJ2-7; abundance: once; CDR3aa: CASTHPGLAGGRHEQYF; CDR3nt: TGTGCCAGTACCCACCCCGGACTAGCGGGAGGCCGCCACGAGCAGTACTTC
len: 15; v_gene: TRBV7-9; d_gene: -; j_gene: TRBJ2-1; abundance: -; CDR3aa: CASSATGEPYNEQFF; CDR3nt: TGTGCCAGCAGCGCCACGGGGGAACCCTACAATGAGCAGTTCTTC
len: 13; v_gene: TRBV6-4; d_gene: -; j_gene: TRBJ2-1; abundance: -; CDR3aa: CASAGQLDNEQFF; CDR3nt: TGTGCCAGCGCGGGACAGCTTGACAATGAGCAGTTCTTC
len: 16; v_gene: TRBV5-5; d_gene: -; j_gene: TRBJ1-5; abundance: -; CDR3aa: CASSLEGRGGNQPQHF; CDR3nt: TGTGCCAGCAGCTTGGAGGGCAGGGGAGGCAATCAGCCCCAGCATTTT
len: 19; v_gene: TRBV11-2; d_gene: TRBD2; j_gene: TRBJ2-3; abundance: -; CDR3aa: CASSTLRLAVPLSTDTQYF; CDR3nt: TGTGCCAGCAGCACCCTTAGACTAGCGGTTCCTCTTAGCACAGATACGCAGTATTTT
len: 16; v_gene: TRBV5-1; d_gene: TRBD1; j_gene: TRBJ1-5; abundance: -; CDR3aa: CASSPGQGVGNQPQHF; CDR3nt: TGCGCCAGCAGCCCTGGACAGGGAGTAGGCAATCAGCCCCAGCATTTT
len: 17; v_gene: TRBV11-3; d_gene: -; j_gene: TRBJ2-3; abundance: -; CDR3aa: CASSLDPPVSRTGTQYF; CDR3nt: TGTGCCAGCAGCTTAGATCCCCCGGTTTCAAGGACGGGGACGCAGTATTTT
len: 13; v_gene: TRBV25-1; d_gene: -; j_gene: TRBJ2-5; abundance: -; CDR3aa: CASSATPQETQYF; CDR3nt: TGTGCCAGCAGTGCTACTCCCCAAGAGACCCAGTACTTC
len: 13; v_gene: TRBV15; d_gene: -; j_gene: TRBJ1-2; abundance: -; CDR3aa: CATSRDSDGSYTF; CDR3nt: TGTGCCACCAGCAGAGATAGCGACGGGAGCTACACCTTC
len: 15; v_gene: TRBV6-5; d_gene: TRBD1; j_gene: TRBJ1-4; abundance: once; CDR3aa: CASSYSGTAFEKLFF; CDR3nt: TGTGCCAGCAGTTACTCCGGGACAGCCTTTGAAAAACTGTTTTTT
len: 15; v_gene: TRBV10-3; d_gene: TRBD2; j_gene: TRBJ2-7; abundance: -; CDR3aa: CAISGASGGVGEQYF; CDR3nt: TGTGCCATCAGTGGGGCTAGCGGGGGGGTAGGGGAGCAGTACTTC
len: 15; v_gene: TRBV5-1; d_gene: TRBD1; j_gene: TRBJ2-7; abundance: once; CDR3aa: CASSQRDRVRGEQYF; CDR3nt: TGCGCCAGCAGCCAACGGGACAGGGTAAGGGGCGAGCAGTACTTC
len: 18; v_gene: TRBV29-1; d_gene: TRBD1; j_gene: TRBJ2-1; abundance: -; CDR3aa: CSVGVGAKDRGSNNEQFF; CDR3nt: TGCAGCGTTGGCGTCGGGGCTAAAGACAGGGGGTCGAACAATGAGCAGTTCTTC
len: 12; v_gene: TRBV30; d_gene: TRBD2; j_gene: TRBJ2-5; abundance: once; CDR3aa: CAWNGGVKTQYF; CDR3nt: TGTGCCTGGAATGGGGGGGTGAAGACCCAGTACTTC
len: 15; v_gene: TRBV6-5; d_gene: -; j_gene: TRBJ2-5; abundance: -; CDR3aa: CASANPLIDMETQYF; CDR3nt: TGTGCCAGCGCAAACCCTCTCATCGACATGGAGACCCAGTACTTC
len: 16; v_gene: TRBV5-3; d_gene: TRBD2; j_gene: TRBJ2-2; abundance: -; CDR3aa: CARSFTNGGGTGELFF; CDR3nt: TGTGCCAGAAGCTTCACAAACGGGGGGGGAACCGGGGAGCTGTTTTTT
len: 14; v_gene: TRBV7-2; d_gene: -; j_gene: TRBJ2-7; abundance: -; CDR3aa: CASRIIADTIEQYF; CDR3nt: TGTGCCAGCAGAATTATAGCGGACACGATCGAGCAGTACTTC
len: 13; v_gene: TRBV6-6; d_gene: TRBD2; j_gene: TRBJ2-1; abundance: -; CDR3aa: CASSRTRDNEQFF; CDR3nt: TGTGCCAGCAGTCGGACTAGGGACAATGAGCAGTTCTTC
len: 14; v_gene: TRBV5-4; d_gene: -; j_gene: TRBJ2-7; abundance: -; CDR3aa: CASSLGGQYYEQYF; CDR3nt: TGTGCCAGCAGCTTGGGAGGACAGTACTACGAGCAGTACTTC
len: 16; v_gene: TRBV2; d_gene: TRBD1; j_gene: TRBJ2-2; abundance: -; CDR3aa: CASSRDRATNTGELFF; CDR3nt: TGTGCCAGCAGTCGGGACAGGGCTACGAACACCGGGGAGCTGTTTTTT
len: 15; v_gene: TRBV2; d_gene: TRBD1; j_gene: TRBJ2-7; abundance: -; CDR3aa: CASSTSGQGSYEQYF; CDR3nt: TGTGCCAGCAGTACATCGGGACAGGGTTCTTACGAGCAGTACTTC
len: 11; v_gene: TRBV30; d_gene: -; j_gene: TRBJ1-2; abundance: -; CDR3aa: CAAQVTGGYTF; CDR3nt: TGTGCCGCTCAAGTTACCGGTGGCTACACCTTC
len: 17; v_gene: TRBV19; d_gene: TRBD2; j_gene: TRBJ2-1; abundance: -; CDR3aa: CASSKWTSGSSYNEQFF; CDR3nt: TGTGCCAGTAGCAAGTGGACTAGCGGGTCCTCCTACAATGAGCAGTTCTTC
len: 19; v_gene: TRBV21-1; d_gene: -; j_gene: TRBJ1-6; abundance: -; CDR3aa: CASGEEQGPDSSYNSPLHF; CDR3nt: TGTGCCAGCGGGGAAGAACAGGGGCCGGATAGCTCCTATAATTCACCCCTCCACTTT
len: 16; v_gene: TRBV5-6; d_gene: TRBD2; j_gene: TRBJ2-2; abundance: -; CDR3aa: CASSFLTSGRAGELFF; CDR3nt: TGTGCCAGCAGCTTTTTGACTAGCGGGAGGGCAGGAGAGCTGTTTTTT
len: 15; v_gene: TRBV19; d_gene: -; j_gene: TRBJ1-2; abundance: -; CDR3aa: CASSIDGAQDYGYTF; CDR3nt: TGTGCCAGTAGTATAGATGGGGCCCAGGACTATGGCTACACCTTC
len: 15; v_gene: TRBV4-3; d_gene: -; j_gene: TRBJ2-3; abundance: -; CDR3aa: CASSQTRGSTDTQYF; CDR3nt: TGCGCCAGCAGCCAAACAAGGGGAAGCACAGATACGCAGTATTTT
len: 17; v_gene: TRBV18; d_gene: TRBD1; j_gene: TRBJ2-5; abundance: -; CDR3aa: CASSPRTDRGRGQTQYF; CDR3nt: TGTGCCAGCTCACCACGTACGGACAGGGGGCGAGGCCAGACCCAGTACTTC